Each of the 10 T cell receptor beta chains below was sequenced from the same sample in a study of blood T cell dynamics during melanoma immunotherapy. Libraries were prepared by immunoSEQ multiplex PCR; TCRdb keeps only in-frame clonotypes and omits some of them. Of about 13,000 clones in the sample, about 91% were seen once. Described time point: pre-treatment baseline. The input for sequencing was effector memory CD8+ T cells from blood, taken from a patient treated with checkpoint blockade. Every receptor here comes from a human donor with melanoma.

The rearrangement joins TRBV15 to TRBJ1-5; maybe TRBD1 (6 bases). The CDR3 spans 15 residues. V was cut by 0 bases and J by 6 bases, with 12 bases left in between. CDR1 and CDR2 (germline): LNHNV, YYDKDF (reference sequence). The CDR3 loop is CATSRDWGAVQPQHF. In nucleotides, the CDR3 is TGTGCCACCAGCAGAGATTGGGGGGCGGTTCAGCCCCAGCATTTT.

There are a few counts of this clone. CDR3 sequence reads: CASSLSGGNYGYTF. CDR3 nucleotides: TGTGCCAGCAGTTTATCAGGGGGGAACTATGGCTACACCTTC. The rearrangement links TRBV27 to TRBJ1-2; TRBD1 is a possible D gene (6 bases). Trimming pared 0 bases from V and 2 bases from J, leaving 7 bases between. Germline-derived CDR1 and CDR2 are MNHEY and SMNVEV (reference sequence). The CDR3 totals 14 residues.

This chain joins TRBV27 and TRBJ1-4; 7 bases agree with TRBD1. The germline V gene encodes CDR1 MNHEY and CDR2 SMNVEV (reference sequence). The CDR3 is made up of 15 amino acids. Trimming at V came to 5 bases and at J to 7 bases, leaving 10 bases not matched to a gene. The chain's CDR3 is CASSTRGTVFEKLFF. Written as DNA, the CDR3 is TGTGCCAGCAGTACCCGCGGGACAGTATTTGAAAAACTGTTTTTT.

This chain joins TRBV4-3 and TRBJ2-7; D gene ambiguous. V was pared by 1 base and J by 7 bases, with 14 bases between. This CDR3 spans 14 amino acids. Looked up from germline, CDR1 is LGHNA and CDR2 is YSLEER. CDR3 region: CASSQVRNRGEQYF. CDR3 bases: TGCGCCAGCAGCCAAGTAAGGAATCGTGGAGAGCAGTACTTC.

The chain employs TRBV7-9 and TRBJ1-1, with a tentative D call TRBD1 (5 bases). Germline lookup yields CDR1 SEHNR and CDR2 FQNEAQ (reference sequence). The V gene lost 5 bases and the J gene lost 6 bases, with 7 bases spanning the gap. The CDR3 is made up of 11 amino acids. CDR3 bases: TGTGCCAGCAGCGAAGGGGCTGAAGCTTTCTTT. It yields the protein CASSEGAEAFF.

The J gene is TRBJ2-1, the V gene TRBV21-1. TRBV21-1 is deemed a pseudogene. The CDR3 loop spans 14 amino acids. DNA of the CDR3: TGTGCCAGCAGCCCCCGGGACCCCCACAATGAGCAGTTCTTC. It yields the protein CASSPRDPHNEQFF.

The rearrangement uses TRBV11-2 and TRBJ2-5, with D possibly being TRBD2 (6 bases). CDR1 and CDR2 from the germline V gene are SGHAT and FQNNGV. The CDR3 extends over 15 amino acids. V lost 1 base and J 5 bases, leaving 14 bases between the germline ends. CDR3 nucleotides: TGTGCCAGCAGCTTAGGATACGGGAGCTGGGAGACCCAGTACTTC. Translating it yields CASSLGYGSWETQYF.

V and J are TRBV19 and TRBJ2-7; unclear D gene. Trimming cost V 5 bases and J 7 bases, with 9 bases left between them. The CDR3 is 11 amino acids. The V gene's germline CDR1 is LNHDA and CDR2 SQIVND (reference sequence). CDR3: CASSWLGEQYF. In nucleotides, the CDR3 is TGTGCCAGTAGTTGGCTAGGGGAGCAGTACTTC.

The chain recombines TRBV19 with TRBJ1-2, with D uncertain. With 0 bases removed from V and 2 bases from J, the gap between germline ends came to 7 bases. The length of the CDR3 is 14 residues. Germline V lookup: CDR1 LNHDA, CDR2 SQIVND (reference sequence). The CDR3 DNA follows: TGTGCCAGTAGTATAGAGGACGGCAACTATGGCTACACCTTC. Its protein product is CASSIEDGNYGYTF.

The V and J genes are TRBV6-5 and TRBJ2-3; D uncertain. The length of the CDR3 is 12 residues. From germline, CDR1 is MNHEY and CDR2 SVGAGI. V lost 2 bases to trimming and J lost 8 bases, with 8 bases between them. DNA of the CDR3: TGTGCCAGCAGTTACGACTCGGTTACGCAGTATTTT. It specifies CASSYDSVTQYF.